This T cell receptor beta chain was recovered during a study of CD8+ T cells in alopecia areata. For the study at large: Using the percentage of affected scalp area, treated patients' severity was scored. Study-wide points: Scalp lesions, especially in alopecia totalis/universalis, had higher clonality than normal scalp.

Extraction and reverse transcription of RNA yielded cDNA as the sequencing template. Sequencing used immunoSEQ multiplex PCR; TCRdb keeps in-frame clones, though not all of them. The table shows some 210,000 clones, with 66% occurring only once. Trimming stripped 1 base from V and 8 bases from J, with 7 bases between. This CDR3 has 13 residues. Per the germline V gene, CDR1 is SGHTS and CDR2 is YDEGEE. The sample's treatment: oral pan-JAK inhibitor, 5-10 mg twice daily. Details on this clone: The antigen is undetermined.

This specimen consisted of CD4+ T cells sorted from blood, obtained at week 44, from a patient treated with tofacitinib. The TCR originated in a human donor with alopecia areata. J is TRBJ1-6 and V is TRBV5-8, with unresolved D. CDR3 sequence reads: CASSLKRHSPLHF. The CDR3 DNA sequence: TGTGCCAGCAGCTTGAAGAGACATTCACCCCTCCACTTT.